The clone carrying this TCR beta chain was seen a handful of times. The antigen is not known. TCRdb ran MiXCR on the reads and lists one entry per CDR3 protein. The table lists around 630,000 distinct CDR3 sequences, 24% of them singletons. This entry is derived from a study of T cell repertoires in cytomegalovirus infection. Study-level background: Based on public TCR beta signatures, there were indications of CMV infection and of a matching HLA type.

Study observations and caveats: Clonotypes of TCR beta that were HLA-C-restricted and CMV-specific dominated the ex vivo response. Accumulated public TCR beta family frequency recognized individuals carrying CMV together with the relevant HLA.

V was pared by 5 bases and J by 5 bases, with 13 bases between. The CDR3 length is 14 residues. The receptor comes from a human donor in good health (CMV status not recorded). Some clones in this sample may be carry-over from other donors' samples. Material for sequencing was CD8+ T cells from PBMCs. V is TRBV12-3 or TRBV12-4 and J is TRBJ1-5; D may be TRBD1 (5 bases). The CDR3 coding sequence is TGTGCCAGCAGTAGATCCGACAGATATCAGCCCCAGCATTTT. Its translation is CASSRSDRYQPQHF.